A selection of T cell receptor beta chains follows, all from one sample in a study of cytomegalovirus exposure and HLA in healthy donors. The repertoire was sequenced with immunoSEQ multiplex PCR; TCRdb's copy has only in-frame clones and lacks some. The sample has some 100,000 clones, 86% seen once. Sequencing was done on a sample of PBMCs. These receptors were obtained from a man between 18 and 29 years old in good health and CMV-seronegative. CDR3s include the opening cysteine and the closing phenylalanine or tryptophan. A D gene is named only where the DNA matches it firmly. Clone size appears in some rows only: once, few, many, or a class for an expanded clone.

j_call	v_call	clone_size	d_call	cdr3_aa	cdr3_nt
TRBJ1-5	TRBV2	few	.	CASSEGGGKGNQPQHF	TGTGCCAGCAGTGAAGGTGGGGGCAAGGGCAATCAGCCCCAGCATTTT
TRBJ1-1	TRBV5-8	few	.	CASSLGQMNTEAFF	TGTGCCAGCAGCTTGGGTCAGATGAACACTGAAGCTTTCTTT
TRBJ1-1	TRBV9	.	.	CASSVGGGTTEAFF	TGTGCCAGCAGCGTAGGAGGAGGTACAACTGAAGCTTTCTTT
TRBJ2-4	TRBV6-5	.	.	CASSLGPKNIQYF	TGTGCCAGCAGTTTGGGGCCCAAAAACATTCAGTACTTC
TRBJ2-1	TRBV7-9	.	.	CASSLRELSHNEQFF	TGTGCCAGCAGCTTACGCGAATTATCACACAATGAGCAGTTCTTC
TRBJ1-2	TRBV19	few	TRBD1	CASSIDGQGHYGYTF	TGTGCCAGTAGTATAGATGGACAGGGTCACTATGGCTACACCTTC
TRBJ1-3	TRBV5-4	.	.	CASSLGGRISGNTIYF	TGTGCCAGCAGCTTGGGGGGGCGCATCTCTGGAAACACCATATATTTT
TRBJ2-5	TRBV25-1	.	TRBD1	CASSDPRPTGTLKETQYF	TGTGCCAGCAGTGATCCCCGACCGACAGGGACCTTGAAAGAGACCCAGTACTTC
TRBJ2-1	TRBV5-1	few	TRBD2	CASSWSWSSGYNEQFF	TGCGCCAGCAGCTGGTCATGGTCTAGCGGGTACAATGAGCAGTTCTTC
TRBJ2-7	TRBV2	.	.	CASRDYWVAASYEQYF	TGTGCCAGCAGAGATTACTGGGTAGCGGCCTCCTACGAGCAGTACTTC
TRBJ2-7	TRBV6-1	.	TRBD1	CASSEEKNRQGVLREQYF	TGTGCCAGCAGTGAAGAAAAAAACCGACAGGGGGTGTTGAGAGAGCAGTACTTC
TRBJ2-1	TRBV5-1	.	.	CASSLWAGGTYNEQFF	TGCGCCAGCAGCTTGTGGGCAGGGGGGACCTACAATGAGCAGTTCTTC
TRBJ2-5	TRBV5-1	.	TRBD2	CASSRGTSGQETQYF	TGCGCCAGCAGCCGGGGGACTAGCGGCCAAGAGACCCAGTACTTC
TRBJ1-1	TRBV6-1	.	.	CASSLSGDGNTEAFF	TGTGCCAGCAGTTTGTCAGGGGACGGGAACACTGAAGCTTTCTTT
TRBJ1-5	TRBV19	few	.	CASTDRPQDNQPQHF	TGTGCCAGTACCGACAGACCTCAGGACAATCAGCCCCAGCATTTT
TRBJ2-2	TRBV2	.	.	CASSPPGVSPGELFF	TGTGCCAGCAGCCCCCCAGGGGTGAGCCCCGGGGAGCTGTTTTTT
TRBJ2-1	TRBV30	.	TRBD1	CAWSVQGGSYNEQFF	TGTGCCTGGAGTGTACAGGGGGGCTCCTACAATGAGCAGTTCTTC
TRBJ1-4	TRBV7-2	.	.	CASSHLTDEKLFF	TGTGCCAGCAGCCACCTAACAGATGAAAAACTGTTTTTT
TRBJ2-2	TRBV30	.	.	CAWRVTGGAGELFF	TGTGCCTGGAGGGTAACAGGGGGGGCCGGGGAGCTGTTTTTT
TRBJ2-7	TRBV27	.	.	CASSLSSRDYEQYF	TGTGCCAGCAGTTTATCGAGCCGGGACTACGAGCAGTACTTC
TRBJ2-3	TRBV11-2	.	.	CASSGRRGTDTQYF	TGTGCCAGCAGCGGACGAAGGGGAACAGATACGCAGTATTTT
TRBJ2-7	TRBV7-8	.	TRBD2	CASSLTGGYYEQYF	TGTGCCAGCAGCCTAACGGGGGGTTACTACGAGCAGTACTTC
TRBJ1-2	TRBV6-1	.	TRBD1	CASSVDRGYGYTF	TGTGCCAGCAGTGTCGACAGGGGCTATGGCTACACCTTC
TRBJ1-4	TRBV6-5	.	.	CASSGDSRRNEKLFF	TGTGCCAGCAGTGGCGACAGCCGTAGGAATGAAAAACTGTTTTTT
TRBJ1-3	TRBV19	.	.	CASSIGQISGNTIYF	TGTGCCAGTAGTATCGGACAGATCTCTGGAAACACCATATATTTT
TRBJ1-4	TRBV27	.	.	CASSFAGGSEKLFF	TGTGCCAGCAGTTTTGCGGGGGGCAGTGAAAAACTGTTTTTT
TRBJ2-7	TRBV19	.	TRBD1	CASSNRDRASYEQYF	TGTGCCAGTAGTAACCGGGACAGAGCATCCTACGAGCAGTACTTC
TRBJ2-7	TRBV6-5	.	.	CASSYSRSSYEQYF	TGTGCCAGCAGTTACTCACGGAGCTCCTACGAGCAGTACTTC
TRBJ1-1	TRBV30	.	TRBD1	CAWSPGQAEAFF	TGTGCCTGGAGTCCTGGACAGGCTGAAGCTTTCTTT
TRBJ2-7	TRBV19	.	.	CASSISGSWEQYF	TGTGCCAGTAGTATCTCGGGTTCGTGGGAGCAGTACTTC
TRBJ2-6	TRBV13	.	TRBD2	CASSWREGSGANVLTF	TGTGCCAGCAGTTGGCGGGAGGGATCTGGGGCCAACGTCCTGACTTTC
TRBJ1-2	TRBV5-1	.	TRBD1	CASSDRGNYGYTF	TGCGCCAGCAGCGACAGGGGGAACTATGGCTACACCTTC
TRBJ1-2	TRBV2	.	.	CASRAGHLTLSYGYTF	TGTGCCAGCAGAGCGGGACACCTAACCCTAAGTTATGGCTACACCTTC
TRBJ2-5	TRBV5-1	.	.	CASSSREEQETQYF	TGCGCCAGCAGCTCCCGGGAAGAACAAGAGACCCAGTACTTC
TRBJ1-1	TRBV5-1	.	TRBD1	CASSPTGYGGSTEAFF	TGCGCCAGCAGCCCGACAGGGTATGGTGGATCCACTGAAGCTTTCTTT
TRBJ2-1	TRBV18	.	TRBD2	CASSPGRLAGRSSYNEQFF	TGTGCCAGCTCACCAGGTAGACTAGCGGGCCGCAGCTCCTACAATGAGCAGTTCTTC
TRBJ1-1	TRBV5-4	.	.	CASSLSGEEERAFF	TGTGCCAGCAGCTTGTCGGGGGAAGAGGAACGGGCTTTCTTT
TRBJ2-5	TRBV2	.	TRBD1	CASSVDRAPQETQYF	TGTGCCAGCAGTGTGGACAGGGCCCCCCAAGAGACCCAGTACTTC
TRBJ1-1	TRBV2	.	.	CASMGRVGFGAFF	TGTGCCAGCATGGGCAGGGTAGGGTTCGGTGCTTTCTTT
TRBJ2-7	TRBV27	.	TRBD2	CASSPGTSYEQYF	TGTGCCAGCAGTCCCGGGACTAGCTACGAGCAGTACTTC
TRBJ1-2	TRBV6-1	.	.	CASSERVRGWGVYGYTF	TGTGCCAGCAGTGAAAGAGTCAGGGGTTGGGGTGTCTATGGCTACACCTTC
TRBJ2-2	TRBV25-1	.	TRBD2	CASSWGGNTGELFF	TGTGCCAGCTCCTGGGGGGGAAACACCGGGGAGCTGTTTTTT
TRBJ2-7	TRBV6-5	.	TRBD1	CASSYDRGRYEQYF	TGTGCCAGCAGTTACGACAGGGGGCGGTACGAGCAGTACTTC
TRBJ2-7	TRBV5-1	.	.	CASSLGLQGMGEQYF	TGCGCCAGCAGCTTGGGCCTACAGGGAATGGGAGAGCAGTACTTC
TRBJ2-3	TRBV5-1	.	TRBD1	CASSLGDRGTDTQYF	TGCGCCAGCAGCTTGGGCGACAGGGGCACAGATACGCAGTATTTT
TRBJ2-7	TRBV14	.	TRBD2	CASSQDGSGGLYEQYF	TGTGCCAGCAGCCAAGATGGCAGCGGGGGGCTCTACGAGCAGTACTTC
TRBJ2-1	TRBV10-3	.	.	CAIREAARSYNEQFF	TGTGCCATCAGGGAAGCGGCCCGCTCCTACAATGAGCAGTTCTTC
TRBJ2-1	TRBV5-4	once	TRBD2	CASREGLAGDLNEQFF	TGTGCCAGCAGGGAGGGACTAGCGGGAGATCTGAATGAGCAGTTCTTC
TRBJ1-4	TRBV4-1	.	TRBD1	CASSQAVTDRGREKLFF	TGCGCCAGCAGCCAAGCTGTCACCGACAGGGGGCGTGAAAAACTGTTTTTT
TRBJ2-7	TRBV7-9	.	TRBD1	CASSLRPGGSDEQYF	TGTGCCAGCAGCCTGAGACCAGGGGGCAGCGACGAGCAGTACTTC
TRBJ2-5	TRBV5-1	.	TRBD2	CASSSMASGKETQYF	TGCGCCAGCAGCTCCATGGCTAGCGGGAAAGAGACCCAGTACTTC
TRBJ2-7	TRBV27	.	TRBD1	CASRTGQGYPYEQYF	TGTGCCAGCAGGACTGGACAGGGCTATCCCTACGAGCAGTACTTC
TRBJ1-6	TRBV15	few	TRBD1	CATSRDLQGPLHF	TGTGCCACCAGCAGAGATTTACAGGGGCCCCTCCACTTT
TRBJ1-2	TRBV6-4	.	TRBD1	CASSDPGQGYGYTF	TGTGCCAGCAGTGACCCCGGACAGGGCTATGGCTACACCTTC
TRBJ1-2	TRBV10-3	few	TRBD1	CAISTDQGARGYTF	TGTGCCATCAGCACTGATCAGGGGGCGCGTGGCTACACCTTC